This T cell receptor beta chain is from a study of T cells in localized non-small cell lung cancer. Study-level findings and limits: When the top 100 tumor clones were examined, a median roughly 62 of them also appeared in the adjacent lung, which was paired and uninvolved. Heterogeneity stays possible, as sequencing covered only one tumor region. Higher adjacent-lung clonality was associated with shorter survival.

Germline-derived CDR1 and CDR2 are SGHNT and YENEEA. The CDR3 is 14 residues long. The V end lost 1 base, the J end lost 10 bases, and 13 bases lay between the germline ends. Data came from immunoSEQ multiplex PCR; TCRdb stores just in-frame clones and leaves some out. The data hold around 3,600 clones, with around 24% observed a single time. The table lists this clone with a few counts. The antigen remains unidentified. The input for sequencing was lung tumor tissue, taken before any cancer treatment. The chain links TRBV11-3 to TRBJ1-4, with D perhaps TRBD1 (5 bases). The TCR was taken from a man aged 40-75 years with stage II squamous cell lung carcinoma. This CDR3 is CASSLGQGQGKLFF. The CDR3 DNA follows: TGTGCCAGCAGCTTAGGGCAGGGTCAGGGAAAACTGTTTTTT.